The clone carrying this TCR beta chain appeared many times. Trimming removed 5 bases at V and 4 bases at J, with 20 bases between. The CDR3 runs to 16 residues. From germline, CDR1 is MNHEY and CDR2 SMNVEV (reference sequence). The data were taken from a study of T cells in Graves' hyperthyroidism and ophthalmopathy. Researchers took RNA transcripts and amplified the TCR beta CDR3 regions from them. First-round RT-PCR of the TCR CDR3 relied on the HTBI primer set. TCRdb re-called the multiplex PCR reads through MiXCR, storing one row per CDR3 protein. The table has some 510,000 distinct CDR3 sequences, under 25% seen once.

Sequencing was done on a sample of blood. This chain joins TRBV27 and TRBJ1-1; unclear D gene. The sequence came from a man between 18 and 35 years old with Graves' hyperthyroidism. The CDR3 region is CASSPLAGNSPTEAFF. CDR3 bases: TGTGCCAGCAGTCCCCTGGCGGGGAACAGTCCCACTGAAGCTTTCTTT.